The 2 T cell receptor beta chains reported below all come from one sample, sequenced in a study of lymphopenia after photon versus proton radiotherapy. Clones were sequenced by immunoSEQ multiplex PCR, and TCRdb holds only the in-frame ones, with some missing. The data hold approximately 66,000 clones, with 86% observed a single time. Material: peripheral blood, obtained from a patient treated with photon-based radiotherapy. The receptor set was obtained from a man aged 40-49 years with gastric cancer.

This clone was observed once. This sequence joins TRBV4-2 and TRBJ1-1, with 7 bases fitting TRBD1. The ends lost 1 base at V and 0 bases at J; junction bases unmatched: 8. This CDR3 contains 17 residues. Germline lookup yields CDR1 LGHNA and CDR2 YNFKEQ. In DNA form, the CDR3 reads TGTGCCAGCAGCCAAGCACCCCGACAGGGCATGAACACTGAAGCTTTCTTT. Translation gives CASSQAPRQGMNTEAFF.

The table lists this clone with a count of one. V usage is TRBV15 and J usage is TRBJ1-1; D gene ambiguous. This CDR3 region has 14 residues. CDR1 is LNHNV and CDR2 is YYDKDF in the germline V gene (reference sequence). V was pared by 1 base and J by 5 bases, with 11 bases between. CDR3: CATSRAEGGTEAFF. As DNA, the CDR3 is TGTGCCACCAGCAGAGCGGAAGGCGGGACTGAAGCTTTCTTT. Using reference TRBV15 and TRBJ1-1 for the parts outside the CDR3, the full variable domain is DAMVIQNPRYQVTQFGKPVTLSCSQTLNHNVMYWYQQKSSQAPKLLFHYYDKDFNNEADTPDNFQSRRPNTSFCFLDIRSPGLGDTAMYLCATSRAEGGTEAFFGQGTRLTVV.